A selection of T cell receptor beta chains follows, all from one sample in a study of T-cell memory formation after mild COVID-19. A single record per CDR3 protein comes from TCRdb applying MiXCR to the 5' RACE reads. The table includes more than 250,000 distinct CDR3 sequences, roughly 18% detected once. Source material: PBMCs or a T cell subset sorted from them (not recorded which). These receptor sequences come from a man between 18 and 35 years old who had mild COVID-19 (a few samples of this study predate the infection). Cell type and time point are not known. CDR3s include the opening cysteine and the closing phenylalanine or tryptophan. The D gene is left open where the match is weak. Expanded clones get a size class; other rows say once, few or many, or leave the size out.

abundance	v_gene	j_gene	d_gene	CDR3nt	CDR3aa
.	TRBV4-1	TRBJ1-5	.	TGCGCCAGCAGCCTAACCGGACGACCCAGCAATCAGCCCCAGCATTTT	CASSLTGRPSNQPQHF
few	TRBV4-2	TRBJ1-4	.	TGTGCCAGCAGCCAAGGGGCGCGTTACTCAACTAATGAAAAACTGTTTTTT	CASSQGARYSTNEKLFF
.	TRBV20-1	TRBJ1-1	.	TGCAGTGCTAGAGACACAGGGAACACTGAAGCTTTCTTT	CSARDTGNTEAFF
few	TRBV7-6	TRBJ2-7	TRBD1	TGTGCCAGCAGCCACAGGGGACCCTCCTACGAGCAGTACTTC	CASSHRGPSYEQYF
.	TRBV4-1	TRBJ1-6	.	TGCGCCAGCAGCCAAGATCAACCGGGGCGGAATTCACCCCTCCACTTT	CASSQDQPGRNSPLHF
.	TRBV20-1	TRBJ1-1	TRBD1	TGCAGGCTGGCCCCGAGACAGGGGATGAACACTGAAGCTTTCTTT	CRLAPRQGMNTEAFF
.	TRBV7-2	TRBJ2-3	.	TGTGCCAGCAGCCGGTGGGGGGATACGCAGTATTTT	CASSRWGDTQYF
.	TRBV19	TRBJ1-2	.	TGTGCCAGTAGTCGTGGTCCGGGCGGGATCTATGGCTACACCTTC	CASSRGPGGIYGYTF
few	TRBV7-3	TRBJ1-6	.	TGTGCCAGCAGCTTAACTGGTGGGGTAAATTCACCCCTCCACTTT	CASSLTGGVNSPLHF
.	TRBV20-1	TRBJ2-1	TRBD2	TGCAGTGCTAGAAATTGGGCGGGGGGGCCCCGGAAGGACGAGCAGTTCTTC	CSARNWAGGPRKDEQFF
few	TRBV7-2	TRBJ2-5	TRBD2	TGTGCCAGCAGCTCCACTGGTAGCCTAGCGGGGGGCTCAGAGACCCAGTACTTC	CASSSTGSLAGGSETQYF
.	TRBV5-1	TRBJ2-3	TRBD1	TGCGCCAGCAGCTCCCACCGGACAGGGACAGATACGCAGTATTTT	CASSSHRTGTDTQYF
few	TRBV7-9	TRBJ1-1	.	TGTGCCAGCAGCTTATTAGCGGGGATGGACACTGAAGCTTTCTTT	CASSLLAGMDTEAFF
.	TRBV7-9	TRBJ1-5	.	TGTGCCAGCAGCTTAGACAGTCAGCCCCAGCATTTT	CASSLDSQPQHF
.	TRBV6-6	TRBJ1-5	.	TGTGCCAGCAGCCCGCGTCAGGGGCCCCAGCATTTT	CASSPRQGPQHF
.	TRBV4-3	TRBJ2-3	TRBD1	TGCGCCAGCAGCCAAGAGGGACAGGGCACAGATACGCAGTATTTT	CASSQEGQGTDTQYF
.	TRBV7-2	TRBJ2-2	TRBD1	TGTGCCAGCAGCTTGTACACCGGGACAGCGAACACCGGGGAGCTGTTTTTT	CASSLYTGTANTGELFF
few	TRBV7-9	TRBJ2-3	.	TGTGCCAGCAGCTTAAACCCAGATACGCAGTATTTT	CASSLNPDTQYF
.	TRBV15	TRBJ1-5	TRBD1	TGTGCCACCAACGGACAGGGGGCTAGCAATCAGCCCCAGCATTTT	CATNGQGASNQPQHF
.	TRBV5-5	TRBJ1-5	TRBD1	TGTGCCAGCAGCGAAGGAAGGGACAGGGCGGGTCAGCCCCAGCATTTT	CASSEGRDRAGQPQHF
.	TRBV19	TRBJ1-1	.	TGTGCCACCTTGGATTACACTGAAGCTTTCTTT	CATLDYTEAFF
many	TRBV5-1	TRBJ2-1	TRBD2	TGCGCCAGCAGCTTGGGACTAGCGGGGGTGAATGAGCAGTTCTTC	CASSLGLAGVNEQFF
many	TRBV15	TRBJ2-7	.	TGTGCCACCAGCAGCCACCGGGACCTCTACGAGCAGTACTTC	CATSSHRDLYEQYF
many	TRBV5-1	TRBJ1-2	TRBD1	TGCGCCAGCAGCCCGGGGACAGGCCCGAACTATGGCTACACCTTC	CASSPGTGPNYGYTF
.	TRBV4-2	TRBJ1-2	.	TGTGCCAGCAGCTTAGAATCAGGGTTGGAGCATGGCTACACCTTC	CASSLESGLEHGYTF
.	TRBV12-3/TRBV12-4	TRBJ2-7	TRBD2	TGTGCCAGCAGTTTGGGACTACCCATCTACGAGCAGTACTTC	CASSLGLPIYEQYF
many	TRBV20-1	TRBJ2-1	TRBD2	TGCAGTGCTAAATCGGGGGGGCCCTACAATGAGCAGTTCTTC	CSAKSGGPYNEQFF
.	TRBV6-5	TRBJ2-3	.	TGTGCCAGCAGCTCGTCTCAGGGTTATACGCAGTATTTT	CASSSSQGYTQYF
.	TRBV18	TRBJ1-1	.	TGTGCCAGCTCACTTAGTGACACCCGGGGGGCTTTCTTT	CASSLSDTRGAFF
.	TRBV6-1	TRBJ1-1	.	TGTGCCAGCAGTCCCCGTTGGGAGAACACTGAAGCTTTCTTT	CASSPRWENTEAFF
.	TRBV20-1	TRBJ2-3	TRBD2	TGCAGTGCGCGACTAGCGGGGGGGTCAGATACGCAGTATTTT	CSARLAGGSDTQYF